Below, 16 T cell receptor beta chains from the same sample are listed, as sequenced in a study of T cell responses to AZD1222 COVID-19 vaccine. Some clones are missing from TCRdb's copy, which holds only in-frame ones; the method was immunoSEQ multiplex PCR. Found here are about 120,000 clones, around 90% of them singletons; the top ten hold 4% to 4.5%. The sample in question was peripheral blood, obtained 28 days after the second dose of the MenACWY control vaccine. Every receptor here comes from an adult who received the MenACWY meningococcal vaccine as a control.

The chain carries TRBV11-3 and TRBJ2-2; D is unresolved. The CDR3 is 20 amino acids. V lost 3 bases and J 4 bases, leaving 27 bases between the germline ends. From germline, CDR1 is SGHNT and CDR2 YENEEA. The CDR3 protein is CASSFTPRTAILCGTGELFF. The CDR3 DNA sequence: TGTGCCAGCAGCTTTACGCCTCGGACCGCGATTTTGTGTGGCACCGGGGAGCTGTTTTTT. The full variable domain, rest sourced from reference TRBV11-3 and TRBJ2-2, is EAGVVQSPRYKIIEKKQPVAFWCNPISGHNTLYWYLQNLGQGPELLIRYENEEAVDDSQLPKDRFSAERLKGVDSTLKIQPAELGDSAVYLCASSFTPRTAILCGTGELFFGEGSRLTVL.

The chain employs TRBV9 and TRBJ2-3; TRBD2 matches at 11 bases. This CDR3 region has 17 residues. CDR1 and CDR2 from the germline V gene are SGDLS and YYNGEE. V shed 0 bases, J shed 3 bases, and the junction held 6 bases outside the gene matches. CDR3: CASSVVGTSGGTDTQYF. The CDR3 region has the DNA TGTGCCAGCAGCGTAGTAGGGACTAGCGGCGGGACAGATACGCAGTATTTT. The full variable domain, in which reference TRBV9 and TRBJ2-3 provide the parts outside the CDR3, is DSGVTQTPKHLITATGQRVTLRCSPRSGDLSVYWYQQSLDQGLQFLIQYYNGEERAKGNILERFSAQQFPDLHSELNLSSLELGDSALYFCASSVVGTSGGTDTQYFGPGTRLTVL.

CDR3 sequence (DNA): TGTGCCAGCAGCAAAAATAAGGGGAAAACCGGCTACGAGCAGTACTTC. This gives the protein CASSKNKGKTGYEQYF. The chain joins TRBV7-9 to TRBJ2-7; a possible D gene is TRBD1 (5 bases). Germline loops: CDR1 SEHNR, CDR2 FQNEAQ (reference sequence). The V end was cut by 5 bases, the J end by 3 bases, with 20 bases between. The CDR3 runs 16 residues.

V and J are TRBV11-2 and TRBJ1-6, with 11 bases aligning to TRBD1. This CDR3 is built from 16 residues. After removal of 5 bases from V and 10 bases from J, the junction contained 10 bases not matched to a gene. The germline gives CDR1 SGHAT, CDR2 FQNNGV. The DNA for the CDR3 is TGTGCCAGCAGCAAAACCGGGACAGGGGGTCTATCACCCCTCCACTTT. It is translated as CASSKTGTGGLSPLHF.

V usage is TRBV27 and J usage is TRBJ2-5; perhaps D is TRBD1 or TRBD2 (6 bases each). Deletions cut 0 bases from V and 7 bases from J, with 15 bases between. The V gene's germline CDR1 is MNHEY and CDR2 SMNVEV (reference sequence). CDR3 length: 15 amino acids. CDR3 in amino acids: CASSLSGHPGVTQYF. CDR3 bases: TGTGCCAGCAGTTTATCGGGACACCCGGGGGTGACCCAGTACTTC.

The rearrangement links TRBV11-3 to TRBJ2-1; 9 bases align to TRBD2. Unmatched junction bases numbered 9, after V lost 4 bases and J lost 8 bases. Germline CDR1 and CDR2: SGHNT and YENEEA. The CDR3 contains 15 residues. In DNA form, the CDR3 reads TGTGCCAGCAGCTACAGGGGTAGCGGGAGTTATGAGCAGTTCTTC. Amino acid sequence: CASSYRGSGSYEQFF.

The CDR3, as DNA: TGTGCCAGCAGCGCCCTGGGGGCGGGAGGATCCTACAATGAGCAGTTCTTC. Translating it yields CASSALGAGGSYNEQFF. The chain has TRBV9 and TRBJ2-1; TRBD2 aligns across 8 bases. The CDR3 runs 17 residues. Germline V gives CDR1 SGDLS, CDR2 YYNGEE. J was trimmed by 1 base and V by 3 bases; bases with no gene match: 9.

The rearrangement joins TRBV21-1 to TRBJ1-5; TRBD1 is taken as the D call from the table, unchecked against the DNA. TRBV21-1 constitutes a pseudogene. The length of the CDR3 is 15 residues. Written as DNA, the CDR3 is TGTGCCAGCGACATCGACAGGGGTATCAATCAGCCCCAGCATTTT. Its translation: CASDIDRGINQPQHF.

This chain connects TRBV11-2 to TRBJ1-1; TRBD1 matches at 7 bases. The trim removed 5 bases at V and 5 bases at J, leaving 11 bases unmatched. Germline CDR1 reads SGHAT; CDR2 reads FQNNGV. This CDR3 is 15 amino acids long. The CDR3 DNA reads as TGTGCCAGCAGCCCGCACAGGGGCCATTCGACTGAAGCTTTCTTT. The encoded protein is CASSPHRGHSTEAFF.

The chain recombines TRBV11-2 with TRBJ2-1, with 8 bases identical to TRBD2. This CDR3 spans 15 amino acids. V shed 5 bases, J shed 6 bases, and the junction held 9 bases outside the gene matches. Per the germline V gene, CDR1 is SGHAT and CDR2 is FQNNGV. DNA of the CDR3: TGTGCCAGCAGCGCAGGACTAGCTAGAGGCAATGAGCAGTTCTTC. As protein: CASSAGLARGNEQFF.

The chain employs TRBV28 and TRBJ1-6; TRBD1 agrees at 7 bases. The CDR3 runs to 16 residues. The germline V gene encodes CDR1 MDHEN and CDR2 SYDVKM. V lost 3 bases to trimming and J lost 11 bases; unmatched junction nucleotides: 13. CDR3 bases: TGTGCCAGCAGTTTTTGGCCGGAGGGGGCTATAACACCCCTCCACTTT. It specifies CASSFWPEGAITPLHF.

The chain has TRBV5-4 and TRBJ2-1, with 9 positions matching TRBD2. This CDR3 is 15 amino acids long. Looked up from germline, CDR1 is SGHNT and CDR2 is YYREEE (reference sequence). V lost 0 bases to trimming and J lost 7 bases; unmatched junction nucleotides: 5. CDR3 coding DNA: TGTGCCAGCAGCTTGGGGCGGGGGGGCGGAAATGAGCAGTTCTTC. Translation gives CASSLGRGGGNEQFF.

The sample holds a few counts of this clone. The rearrangement joins TRBV2 to TRBJ1-6; 7 bases align to TRBD1. The V segment lost 9 bases and the J segment 2 bases; nucleotides outside the gene matches: 1. The CDR3 length is 13 residues. Germline CDR1 reads SNHLY; CDR2 reads FYNNEI. The CDR3 is CASGTAYNSPLHF. The CDR3 nucleotides are TGTGCCAGTGGGACAGCCTATAATTCACCCCTCCACTTT.

The chain combines TRBV5-8 with TRBJ2-7; 9 positions match TRBD1. With V trimmed by 4 bases and J by 7 bases, 9 bases remained unmatched. This CDR3 comprises 14 residues. The germline gives CDR1 SGHTS, CDR2 YDEGEE. CDR3 in amino acids: CASSRGQGTSEQYV. The CDR3 coding sequence is TGTGCCAGCAGCAGGGGACAGGGAACGTCTGAGCAGTACGTC.

The chain carries TRBV30 and TRBJ2-3; TRBD2 might be the D (6 bases). The CDR3 spans 11 residues. Germline CDR1 and CDR2: GTSNPN and SVGIG (reference sequence). The germline V and J ends were trimmed by 2 bases and 13 bases, with 13 bases remaining between them. In DNA form, the CDR3 reads TGTGCCTGGAGTCCGACTCGGGAGAAGTATTTT. It codes for CAWSPTREKYF.

The chain recombines TRBV2 with TRBJ2-7; D unclear. V was pared by 4 bases and J by 4 bases, with 5 bases between. In germline, CDR1 is SNHLY, CDR2 FYNNEI. The CDR3 length is 11 residues. This CDR3 reads CASSADYEQYF. The CDR3 region has the DNA TGTGCCAGCAGTGCGGATTACGAGCAGTACTTC. Complete variable domain (other parts from reference TRBV2 and TRBJ2-7): EPEVTQTPSHQVTQMGQEVILRCVPISNHLYFYWYRQILGQKVEFLVSFYNNEISEKSEIFDDQFSVERPDGSNFTLKIRSTKLEDSAMYFCASSADYEQYFGPGTRLTVT.